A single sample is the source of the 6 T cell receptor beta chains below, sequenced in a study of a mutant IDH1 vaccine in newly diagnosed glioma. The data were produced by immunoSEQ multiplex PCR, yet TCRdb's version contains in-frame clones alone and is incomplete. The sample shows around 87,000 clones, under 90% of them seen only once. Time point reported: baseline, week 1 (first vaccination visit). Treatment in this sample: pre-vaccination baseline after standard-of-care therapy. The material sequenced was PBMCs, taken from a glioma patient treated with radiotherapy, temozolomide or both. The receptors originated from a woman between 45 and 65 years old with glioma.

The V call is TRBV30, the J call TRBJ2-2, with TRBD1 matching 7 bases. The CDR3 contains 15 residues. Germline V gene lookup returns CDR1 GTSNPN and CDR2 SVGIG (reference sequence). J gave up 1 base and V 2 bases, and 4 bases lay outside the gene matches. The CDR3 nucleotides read TGTGCCTGGAGTAGGGGGCAGTTGAACACCGGGGAGCTGTTTTTT. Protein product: CAWSRGQLNTGELFF. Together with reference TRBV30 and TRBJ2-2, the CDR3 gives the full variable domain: SQTIHQWPATLVQPVGSPLSLECTVEGTSNPNLYWYRQAAGRGLQLLFYSVGIGQISSEVPQNLSASRPQDRQFILSSKKLLLSDSGFYLCAWSRGQLNTGELFFGEGSRLTVL.

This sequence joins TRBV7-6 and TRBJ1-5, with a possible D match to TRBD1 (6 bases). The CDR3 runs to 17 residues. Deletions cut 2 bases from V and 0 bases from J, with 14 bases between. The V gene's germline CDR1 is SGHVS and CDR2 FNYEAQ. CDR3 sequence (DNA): TGTGCCAGCAGCTTAACAGGGAGATCTGGTAGCAATCAGCCCCAGCATTTT. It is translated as CASSLTGRSGSNQPQHF.

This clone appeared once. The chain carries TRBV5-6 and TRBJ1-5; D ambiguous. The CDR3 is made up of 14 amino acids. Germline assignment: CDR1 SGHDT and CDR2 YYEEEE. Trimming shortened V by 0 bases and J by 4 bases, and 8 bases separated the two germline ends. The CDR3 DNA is TGTGCCAGCAGCTTGGGACCGACGAATCAGCCCCAGCATTTT. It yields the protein CASSLGPTNQPQHF.

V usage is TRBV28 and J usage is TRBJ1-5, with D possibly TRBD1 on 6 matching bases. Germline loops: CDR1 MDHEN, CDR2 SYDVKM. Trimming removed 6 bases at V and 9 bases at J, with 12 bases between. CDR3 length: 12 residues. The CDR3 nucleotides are TGTGCCAGCAGAGGGGGAATGGCGCCCCAGCATTTT. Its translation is CASRGGMAPQHF. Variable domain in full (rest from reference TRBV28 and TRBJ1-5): DVKVTQSSRYLVKRTGEKVFLECVQDMDHENMFWYRQDPGLGLRLIYFSYDVKMKEKGDIPEGYSVSREKKERFSLILESASTNQTSMYLCASRGGMAPQHFGDGTRLSIL.

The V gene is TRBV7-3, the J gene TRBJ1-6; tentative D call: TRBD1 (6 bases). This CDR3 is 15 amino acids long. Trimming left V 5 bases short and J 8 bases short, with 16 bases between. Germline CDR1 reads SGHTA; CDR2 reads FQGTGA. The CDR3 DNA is TGTGCCAGCAGCCCATCCGGCGGGGGCTATTCACCCCTCCACTTT. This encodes CASSPSGGGYSPLHF. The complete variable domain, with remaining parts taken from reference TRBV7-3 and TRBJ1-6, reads GAGVSQTPSNKVTEKGKYVELRCDPISGHTALYWYRQSLGQGPEFLIYFQGTGAADDSGLPNDRFFAVRPEGSVSTLKIQRTERGDSAVYLCASSPSGGGYSPLHFGNGTRLTVT.

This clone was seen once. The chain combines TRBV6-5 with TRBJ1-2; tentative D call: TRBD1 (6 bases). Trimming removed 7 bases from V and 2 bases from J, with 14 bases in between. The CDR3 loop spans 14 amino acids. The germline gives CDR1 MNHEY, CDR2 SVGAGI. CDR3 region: CASTPGVMNYGYTF. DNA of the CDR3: TGTGCCAGCACCCCAGGGGTCATGAACTATGGCTACACCTTC.